These 25 T cell receptor beta chains were sequenced from one sample in a study of T cells expressing NK-cell markers. TCRdb reprocessed the 5' RACE reads, keeping one entry per CDR3 protein, no DNA. This specimen shows about 180,000 distinct CDR3 sequences; the ten leading clones hold 20% to 25%. Sequenced sample: blood T cells: a sorted CD56 or NKG2C T cell subset, CD4+ or CD8+ T cells, or bulk PBMC T cells (not recorded which). The receptors here all came from a man between 18 and 69 years old in good health.

This sequence joins TRBV28 and TRBJ1-2. The CDR3 loop spans 12 amino acids. Germline CDR1 MDHEN, CDR2 SYDVKM. The CDR3: CASGLWEGGYTF.

This rearrangement joins TRBV12-3 or TRBV12-4 to TRBJ1-6. The CDR3 totals 14 residues. The chain's CDR3 is CASSLIDIGSPLHF.

The chain carries TRBV7-9 and TRBJ2-1. Germline V CDR1 and CDR2: SEHNR, FQNEAQ (reference sequence). There are 12 residues in the CDR3. This CDR3 is CASLDGVDEQFF.

This chain uses TRBV6-5 with TRBJ1-6. The CDR3 consists of 13 residues. Looked up from germline, CDR1 is MNHEY and CDR2 is SVGAGI. The CDR3 spells CASSYRFESPLHF.

The J gene is TRBJ2-3, the V gene TRBV3-1; TCRdb designates TRBD1, a call that cannot be tested without DNA. The length of the CDR3 is 16 residues. CDR1 LGHDT and CDR2 YNNKEL come from the germline V gene (reference sequence). CDR3 amino acids: CASSQVTGVSPDTQYF.

The rearrangement links TRBV7-9 to TRBJ2-7; TCRdb returns TRBD2, unconfirmable since there is no DNA. The CDR3 has 16 residues. The germline gives CDR1 SEHNR, CDR2 FQNEAQ (reference sequence). The CDR3 reads CASSLAPTGPFYEQYF.

This rearrangement joins TRBV2 to TRBJ2-2; TCRdb designates TRBD1, a call that cannot be tested without DNA. Germline-derived CDR1 and CDR2 are SNHLY and FYNNEI. This CDR3 has 17 amino acids. The CDR3 reads CASSNHGQGAIIGELFF.

This rearrangement joins TRBV7-9 to TRBJ1-1; TCRdb picks TRBD1, but there is no DNA to check that call. This CDR3 has 16 amino acids. The V gene's germline CDR1 is SEHNR and CDR2 FQNEAQ (reference sequence). The chain's CDR3 is CASSFAPGQMNTEAFF.

The chain employs TRBV19 and TRBJ2-7; TCRdb's D gene call, TRBD2, goes unchecked for lack of DNA. CDR1 is LNHDA, CDR2 SQIVND, per germline (reference sequence). CDR3 length: 15 amino acids. The chain's CDR3 is CASWKPGPESYEQYF.

This chain connects TRBV9 to TRBJ2-7; TCRdb returns TRBD2, unconfirmable since there is no DNA. The CDR3 contains 15 residues. Germline V gives CDR1 SGDLS, CDR2 YYNGEE. CDR3 residues: CASSPRLAGIVEQYF. Using reference TRBV9 and TRBJ2-7 for the parts outside the CDR3, the full variable domain is DSGVTQTPKHLITATGQRVTLRCSPRSGDLSVYWYQQSLDQGLQFLIQYYNGEERAKGNILERFSAQQFPDLHSELNLSSLELGDSALYFCASSPRLAGIVEQYFGPGTRLTVT.

The chain carries TRBV5-6 and TRBJ1-1. The CDR3 totals 13 residues. Germline values: CDR1 SGHDT, CDR2 YYEEEE. The CDR3: CASSLRRNTEAFF.

The chain's CDR3 is CSARLQRYYYEQYF. The rearrangement joins TRBV20-1 to TRBJ2-7; TCRdb gives TRBD2 as the D gene, but with no DNA this cannot be confirmed. The length of the CDR3 is 14 residues. From germline, CDR1 is DFQATT and CDR2 SNEGSKA (reference sequence).

The rearrangement links TRBV9 to TRBJ1-6; the TCRdb D gene call, TRBD1, has no DNA to confirm it. The CDR3 contains 16 residues. CDR1 and CDR2 from the germline V gene are SGDLS and YYNGEE. The CDR3 protein is CASSAGTDQYNSPLHF.

The rearrangement uses TRBV24-1 and TRBJ2-2; TCRdb picks TRBD1, but there is no DNA to check that call. The germline CDR1 and CDR2 sequences are KGHDR and SFDVKD. This CDR3 is built from 16 residues. The CDR3 is CATSSSGTGNTGELFF.

The chain carries TRBV27 and TRBJ1-2. The CDR3 runs 12 residues. Per the germline V gene, CDR1 is MNHEY and CDR2 is SMNVEV (reference sequence). CDR3 amino acids: CASSLYRYGYTF.

The chain couples TRBV12-3 or TRBV12-4 to TRBJ1-3. This CDR3 is 15 amino acids long. The CDR3 here is CASSPNEITGNTIYF.

The chain combines TRBV7-9 with TRBJ2-3; TCRdb's D call of TRBD2 is untestable without DNA. This CDR3 comprises 16 residues. Germline assignment: CDR1 SEHNR and CDR2 FQNEAQ (reference sequence). CDR3 loop: CASSLEETSGRDTQYF.

The rearrangement joins TRBV27 to TRBJ1-1. This CDR3 has 11 residues. Germline CDR1 MNHEY, CDR2 SMNVEV (reference sequence). CDR3 sequence: CASSIDLTAFF.

The chain uses TRBV3-1 and TRBJ2-1; TCRdb lists TRBD1, though no DNA is available to test this call. The CDR3 length is 16 residues. Germline V lookup: CDR1 LGHDT, CDR2 YNNKEL (reference sequence). CDR3 amino acids: CASSRGYRGNNNEQFF.

The V call is TRBV2, the J call TRBJ2-5; TCRdb lists TRBD2, though no DNA is available to test this call. The CDR3 is 14 residues long. Germline V gene sequence: CDR1 SNHLY, CDR2 FYNNEI. CDR3: CASRAARGAETQYF.

The chain employs TRBV18 and TRBJ2-7. The CDR3 runs to 15 residues. The germline CDR1 and CDR2 sequences are KGHSH and LQKENI. This CDR3 is CASSLGDVGSYEQYF.

The chain links TRBV4-2 to TRBJ2-3; TCRdb outputs TRBD2, but without DNA this stays unchecked. This CDR3 is built from 20 residues. Germline loops: CDR1 LGHNA, CDR2 YNFKEQ. Here the CDR3 reads CASSQDSGTSGGAEEDTQYF.

The chain carries TRBV27 and TRBJ1-5. The germline V gene has CDR1 MNHEY and CDR2 SMNVEV (reference sequence). The CDR3 sequence is 13 residues long. CDR3: CASSLTNNQPQHF.

This chain joins TRBV4-2 and TRBJ2-5; TCRdb's D call, TRBD1, is unchecked because there is no DNA. This CDR3 is built from 17 residues. Germline CDR1 and CDR2: LGHNA and YNFKEQ. The CDR3 is CASSQVVRDREQETQYF.

The V and J genes are TRBV15 and TRBJ2-5; the TCRdb D gene call, TRBD1, has no DNA to confirm it. The CDR3 is made up of 14 amino acids. Germline V lookup: CDR1 LNHNV, CDR2 YYDKDF (reference sequence). The CDR3 loop reads CATSTRTGLETQYF.